Included here is one TCR beta chain sequence, with context. Its specificity is not known. This specimen comes from a study of cytomegalovirus exposure and HLA in healthy donors. Findings and limits, study-wide: In a later analysis, donors in an Asian-associated ancestry cluster reportedly had fewer N-insertions in productive TCRs than the cohort mean. The likely explanation for a cluster of highly shared sequence variants was sequencing artifact. In most subjects, TCR beta sequences reportedly gave accurate predictions of HLA-A and HLA-B alleles.

The PCR employed 60 Vbeta primers together with 13 Jbeta primers. Clones were read by immunoSEQ multiplex PCR, and TCRdb kept only the in-frame ones, dropping some. The sample records approximately 190,000 clones, more than 60% being singletons. From germline, CDR1 is SEHNR and CDR2 FQNEAQ (reference sequence). The CDR3 length is 16 residues. V trimming: 5 bases; J trimming: 0 bases; junction bases outside the gene matches: 7. The sample comprised PBMCs. The receptor was derived from a woman in her twenties or thirties in good health and CMV-seropositive. The chain couples TRBV7-9 to TRBJ1-5, with TRBD1 matching 7 bases. The CDR3 is CASSRGQLDSNQPQHF. The CDR3 coding sequence is TGTGCCAGCAGCCGGGGACAGTTGGATAGCAATCAGCCCCAGCATTTT.